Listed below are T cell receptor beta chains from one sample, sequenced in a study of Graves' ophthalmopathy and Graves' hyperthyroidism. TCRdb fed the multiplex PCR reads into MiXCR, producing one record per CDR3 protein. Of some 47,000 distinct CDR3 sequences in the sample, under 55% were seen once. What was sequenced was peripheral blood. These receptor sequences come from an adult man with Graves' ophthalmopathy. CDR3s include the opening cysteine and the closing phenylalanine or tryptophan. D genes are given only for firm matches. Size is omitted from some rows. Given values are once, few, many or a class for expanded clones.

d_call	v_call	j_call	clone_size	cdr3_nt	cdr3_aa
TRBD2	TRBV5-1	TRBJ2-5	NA	TGCGCCAGCAGCCAAGAACTAGCGGGGGGGCGTGGGGAGACCCAGTACTTC	CASSQELAGGRGETQYF
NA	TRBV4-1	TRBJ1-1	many	TGCGCCAGCAGCCAAACCCAAGCGAATTACGGTGAAGCTTTCTTT	CASSQTQANYGEAFF
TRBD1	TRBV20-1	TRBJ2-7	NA	TGCAGTGCTAGACAAGACAGGGACGAGCAGTACTTC	CSARQDRDEQYF
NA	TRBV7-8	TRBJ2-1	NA	TGTGCCAGCAGCTTAACGGGGGCCGGGACACCTTTTTACAATGAGCAGTTCTTC	CASSLTGAGTPFYNEQFF
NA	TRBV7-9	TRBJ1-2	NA	TGTGCCAGCAGCTTGGAAGGGGTATCTAACTATGGCTACACCTTC	CASSLEGVSNYGYTF
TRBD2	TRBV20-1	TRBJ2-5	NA	TGCAGTGCTACTAGCGGGGTGGAAGAGACCCAGTACTTC	CSATSGVEETQYF
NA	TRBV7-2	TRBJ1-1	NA	TGTGCCAGCAGCTTCAAATTGGGGTCTGGGGTGAACACTGAAGCTTTCTTT	CASSFKLGSGVNTEAFF
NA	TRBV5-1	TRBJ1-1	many	TGCGCCAGCAGCTTTGCAGGGGCCGCTGAAGCTTTCTTT	CASSFAGAAEAFF
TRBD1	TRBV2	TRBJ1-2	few	TGTGCCAGCAGTCCCGGGACAGGGGCATATGGCTACACCTTC	CASSPGTGAYGYTF
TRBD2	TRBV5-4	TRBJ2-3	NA	TGTGCCAGCAGCATAGGGACTAGCGGGTACACAGATACGCAGTATTTT	CASSIGTSGYTDTQYF
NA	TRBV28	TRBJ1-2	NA	TGTGCCAGCAGTTTTCCTTGGGGCAGGGTGAACTATGGCTACACCTTC	CASSFPWGRVNYGYTF
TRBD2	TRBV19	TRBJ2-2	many	TGTGCCAGTAGTACGGGACTAGCGGGAGGGCCCGGGGAGCTGTTTTTT	CASSTGLAGGPGELFF
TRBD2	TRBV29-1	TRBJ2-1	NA	TGCAGCGCCACTAGCGGTGCTTACAATGAGCAGTTCTTC	CSATSGAYNEQFF
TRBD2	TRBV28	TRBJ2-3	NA	TGTGCCAGCACCTCCCCCGGCGGAGCGGGAGGAATCACAGATACGCAGTATTTT	CASTSPGGAGGITDTQYF
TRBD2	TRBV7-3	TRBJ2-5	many	TGTGCCAGCAGCCGCGGGGGGGGGGCACAAGAGACCCAGTACTTC	CASSRGGGAQETQYF
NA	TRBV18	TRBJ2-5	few	TGTGCCAGCTCACCACCAGGGACGGGCGCCAGGGAGACCCAGTACTTC	CASSPPGTGARETQYF
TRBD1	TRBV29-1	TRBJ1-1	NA	TGCAGCGTTGAAGATTGGACAGGGGGGCCCGAAGCTTTCTTT	CSVEDWTGGPEAFF
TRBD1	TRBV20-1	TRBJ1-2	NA	TGCAGTGCCAACAGACAGGGTCCGATCTATGGCTACACCTTC	CSANRQGPIYGYTF
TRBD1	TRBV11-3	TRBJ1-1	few	TGTGCCAGCAGCTTAGGGGGACAGGGTATCGCTTTCTTT	CASSLGGQGIAFF
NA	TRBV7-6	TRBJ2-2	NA	TGTGCCAGCAGCTTAGCGGGGACGAACACCGGGGAGCTGTTTTTT	CASSLAGTNTGELFF
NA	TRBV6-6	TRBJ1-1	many	TGTGCCAGCAGTTACTTGGGGGCTGGGACTGAAGCTTTCTTT	CASSYLGAGTEAFF
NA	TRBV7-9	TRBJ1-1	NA	TGTGCCAGCAGCATACAGGGTAACACTGAAGCTTTCTTT	CASSIQGNTEAFF
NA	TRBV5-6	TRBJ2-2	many	TGTGCCAGCAGCACCGTTTCCGGGGAGCTGTTTTTT	CASSTVSGELFF
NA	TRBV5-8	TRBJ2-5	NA	TGTGCCAGCAGCCACGGGGCTAGGGCGACCCAGTACTTC	CASSHGARATQYF
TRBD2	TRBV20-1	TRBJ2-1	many	TGCAGTGCTAGTGAACTAGCGGGAGGAGGAAATGAGCAGTTCTTC	CSASELAGGGNEQFF
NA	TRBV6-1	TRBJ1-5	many	TGTGCCAGCAGTCCCCTCACCGTGAATCAGCCCCAGCATTTT	CASSPLTVNQPQHF
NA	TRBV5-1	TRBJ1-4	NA	TGCGCCAGCAGCACGAATACCCAGGGTGGGGAAAAACTGTTTTTT	CASSTNTQGGEKLFF
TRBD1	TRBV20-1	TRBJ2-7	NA	TGCAGTGCTAAAGGGACAGGGGACGCGCAGTACTTC	CSAKGTGDAQYF
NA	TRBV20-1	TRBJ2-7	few	TGCAGTGCTAGAGATTCGGGGGCGGGGACCTACGAGCAGTACTTC	CSARDSGAGTYEQYF
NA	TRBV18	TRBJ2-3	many	TGTGCCAGCTCACCACCTCTAGAGGATACGCAGTATTTT	CASSPPLEDTQYF
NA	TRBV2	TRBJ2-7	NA	TGTGCCAGCACGGGGGCAGGTTCCTACGAGCAGTACTTC	CASTGAGSYEQYF
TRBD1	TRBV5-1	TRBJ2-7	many	TGCGCCAGCACGGTTCAGACAGGGGTCTCCTACGAGCAGTACTTC	CASTVQTGVSYEQYF
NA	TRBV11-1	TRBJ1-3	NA	TGTGCCAGCAGCTCGGGTAATGGAAACACCATATATTTT	CASSSGNGNTIYF
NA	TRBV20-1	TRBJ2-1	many	TGCAGTGCTAGAGATATATCGGACTACAATGAGCAGTTCTTC	CSARDISDYNEQFF
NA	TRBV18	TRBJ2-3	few	TGTGCCAGCTCACCCGTGGGTCTAGATACGCAGTATTTT	CASSPVGLDTQYF
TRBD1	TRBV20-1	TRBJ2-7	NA	TGCAGTGCGTATTCGGGACAGAGGCCCTACGAGCAGTACTTC	CSAYSGQRPYEQYF
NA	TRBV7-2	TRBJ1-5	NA	NA	CASSQGATNEKLFFGSGTQHF
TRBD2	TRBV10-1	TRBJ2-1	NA	TGCGCCAGCAGTGAGAGTGGACTAGCGGGAGTGAATGAGCAGTTCTTC	CASSESGLAGVNEQFF
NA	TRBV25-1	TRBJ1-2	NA	TGTGCCAGCAGTGAGTCCTATGGCTACACCTTC	CASSESYGYTF
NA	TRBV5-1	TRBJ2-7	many	TGCGCCAGCAGCATAACGAACTCCTACGAGCAGTACTTC	CASSITNSYEQYF
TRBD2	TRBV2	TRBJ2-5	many	TGTGCCAGCAAGATAGGCGGGGGGAAAGAGACCCAGTACTTC	CASKIGGGKETQYF
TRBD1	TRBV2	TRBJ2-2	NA	TGTGCCAGCAGTGTTGGGGCTGACAGGGTCACCGGGGAGCTGTTTTTT	CASSVGADRVTGELFF
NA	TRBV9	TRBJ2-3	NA	TGTGCCAGCATCGTATCAGTTACAGATACGCAGTATTTT	CASIVSVTDTQYF
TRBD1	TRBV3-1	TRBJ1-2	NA	TGTGCCAGCAGCAGGGGGCTGAGTTATGGCTTCACCTTC	CASSRGLSYGFTF
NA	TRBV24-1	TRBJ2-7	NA	TGTGCCACCAGTGATTTGCGGGGAGTGGAGCAGTACTTC	CATSDLRGVEQYF
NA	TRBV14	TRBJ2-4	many	TGTGCCAGCAGCCCCCTCGGAGTGAACATTCAGTACTTC	CASSPLGVNIQYF
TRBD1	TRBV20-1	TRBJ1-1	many	TGCAGTGCTAGAGATATCCAGGGGGCGATCACTGAAGCTTTCTTT	CSARDIQGAITEAFF
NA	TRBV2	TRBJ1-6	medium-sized	TGTGCCAGCAGTTCCCATTCACCCCTTCACTTT	CASSSHSPLHF
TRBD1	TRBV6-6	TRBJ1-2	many	TGTGCCAGCAGCCCAGGGGGGCGGGGGTATGGCTACACCTTC	CASSPGGRGYGYTF
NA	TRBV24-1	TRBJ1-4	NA	TGTGCCACCAGGGATCCTCAAATGGACAACCCATTTCAAAATGAAAAACTGTTTTTT	CATRDPQMDNPFQNEKLFF
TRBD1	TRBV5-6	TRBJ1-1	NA	TGTGCCAGCAGCCTACGACAGGGAACTGCTTTCTTT	CASSLRQGTAFF
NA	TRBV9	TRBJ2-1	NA	TGTGCCAGCAGCCCGGGCGGGCAGGAGGAGCAGTTCTTC	CASSPGGQEEQFF
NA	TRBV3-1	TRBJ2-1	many	TGTGCCAGCAGCCAAGATCTCGGGGGGCGCAATGAGCAGTTCTTC	CASSQDLGGRNEQFF